These T cell receptor beta chains were read from a single sample in a study of technical replicates of blood from a handful of donors. Profiling relied on immunoSEQ multiplex PCR, and the TCRdb table lists in-frame clones only, not all of them. This sample yields about 93,000 clones, of which approximately 95% are seen a single time; over 0.2% belongs to the top ten. Material for sequencing was T cells isolated from PBMCs. The receptors derive from a human donor in good health. Both conserved end residues are part of each CDR3. D genes are given only for firm matches. Clone size is stated in some rows and not others, as once, few, many or a class when expanded.

abundance: NA
v_gene: TRBV25-1
j_gene: TRBJ2-7
d_gene: NA
CDR3nt: TGTGCCAGCAGTGTTGGGGGAGGCTACGAGCAGTACTTC
CDR3aa: CASSVGGGYEQYF

abundance: NA
v_gene: TRBV9
j_gene: TRBJ1-1
d_gene: NA
CDR3nt: TGTGCCAGCAGCATACACCCCGGGTTTCTAGAGAACACTGAAGCTTTCTTT
CDR3aa: CASSIHPGFLENTEAFF

abundance: NA
v_gene: TRBV19
j_gene: TRBJ1-1
d_gene: NA
CDR3nt: TGTGCCAGTACCCGGACAGAATTGAACACTGAAGCTTTCTTT
CDR3aa: CASTRTELNTEAFF

abundance: NA
v_gene: TRBV5-1
j_gene: TRBJ2-7
d_gene: NA
CDR3nt: TGCGCCAGCAGCCCGGAGGGTCCTCCCCTCTACGAGCAGTACTTC
CDR3aa: CASSPEGPPLYEQYF

abundance: NA
v_gene: TRBV18
j_gene: TRBJ1-2
d_gene: NA
CDR3nt: TGTGCCAGCTCACCACCGAATCCGGGGAGGGCTAACTATGGCTACACCTTC
CDR3aa: CASSPPNPGRANYGYTF

abundance: NA
v_gene: TRBV29-1
j_gene: TRBJ2-1
d_gene: TRBD2
CDR3nt: TGCAGCGTTCGTTCCGGGGGGTCCTACAATGAGCAGTTCTTC
CDR3aa: CSVRSGGSYNEQFF

abundance: NA
v_gene: TRBV5-4
j_gene: TRBJ1-1
d_gene: NA
CDR3nt: TGTGCCAGCAGCGAGACACGGGGGATGAACACTGAAGCTTTCTTT
CDR3aa: CASSETRGMNTEAFF

abundance: NA
v_gene: TRBV29-1
j_gene: TRBJ1-1
d_gene: NA
CDR3nt: TGCAGCGTTTCAGGGCGGTTGAACACTGAAGCTTTCTTT
CDR3aa: CSVSGRLNTEAFF

abundance: once
v_gene: TRBV7-9
j_gene: TRBJ2-1
d_gene: TRBD2
CDR3nt: TGTGCCAGCAGCTTATTTCGCGGGAGGGAGTACAATGAGCAGTTCTTC
CDR3aa: CASSLFRGREYNEQFF

abundance: NA
v_gene: TRBV4-2
j_gene: TRBJ1-4
d_gene: TRBD1
CDR3nt: TGTGCCAGCAGCCAAGAGACAGGGAGGACTAATGAAAAACTGTTTTTT
CDR3aa: CASSQETGRTNEKLFF

abundance: NA
v_gene: TRBV4-1
j_gene: TRBJ1-1
d_gene: NA
CDR3nt: TGCGCCAGCAGCCATATAGGGAGCCCTGAAGCTTTCTTT
CDR3aa: CASSHIGSPEAFF

abundance: NA
v_gene: TRBV18
j_gene: TRBJ1-1
d_gene: NA
CDR3nt: TGTGCCAGCTCACCTGGCCAGGGGTCAGCTGAAGCTTTCTTT
CDR3aa: CASSPGQGSAEAFF

abundance: NA
v_gene: TRBV19
j_gene: TRBJ2-5
d_gene: NA
CDR3nt: TGTGCCAGTAGTATAGCCACTGAACAAGAGACCCAGTACTTC
CDR3aa: CASSIATEQETQYF

abundance: NA
v_gene: TRBV19
j_gene: TRBJ1-4
d_gene: TRBD1
CDR3nt: TGTGCCAGTAGTCGGGGACAGACAACTAATGAAAAACTGTTTTTT
CDR3aa: CASSRGQTTNEKLFF

abundance: once
v_gene: TRBV2
j_gene: TRBJ1-4
d_gene: TRBD1
CDR3nt: TGTGCCAGCAGTGAATACCAGGGGGCAACTAATGAAAAACTGTTTTTT
CDR3aa: CASSEYQGATNEKLFF

abundance: NA
v_gene: TRBV9
j_gene: TRBJ2-7
d_gene: NA
CDR3nt: TGTGCCAGCAGCGTAGAAGTGACAGGATACCCCTACGAGCAGTACTTC
CDR3aa: CASSVEVTGYPYEQYF

abundance: NA
v_gene: TRBV4-2
j_gene: TRBJ2-3
d_gene: TRBD2
CDR3nt: TGTGCCAGCAGCCAAGATGGACTGGCTAGCGGGGGGGGAGATACGCAGTATTTT
CDR3aa: CASSQDGLASGGGDTQYF

abundance: NA
v_gene: TRBV5-1
j_gene: TRBJ1-3
d_gene: NA
CDR3nt: TGCGCCAGCGGGCCTTCAGGAAACACCATATATTTT
CDR3aa: CASGPSGNTIYF

abundance: once
v_gene: TRBV18
j_gene: TRBJ2-1
d_gene: TRBD1
CDR3nt: TGTGCCAGCTCACCAATTACAGGGGGCTCCTACAATGAGCAGTTCTTC
CDR3aa: CASSPITGGSYNEQFF

abundance: NA
v_gene: TRBV7-3
j_gene: TRBJ2-2
d_gene: TRBD2
CDR3nt: TGTGCCAGCAGCTTATACGGACTAGGGTTGGCGGGGACCGGGGAGCTGTTTTTT
CDR3aa: CASSLYGLGLAGTGELFF

abundance: NA
v_gene: TRBV6-1
j_gene: TRBJ2-7
d_gene: TRBD2
CDR3nt: TGTGCCAGCAGTGCAACGACTAGCGGGGGGAACCTCTACGAGCAGTACTTC
CDR3aa: CASSATTSGGNLYEQYF

abundance: once
v_gene: TRBV6-1
j_gene: TRBJ1-1
d_gene: NA
CDR3nt: TGTGCCAGCATCACAAATGGCCTCTCCACTGAAGCTTTCTTT
CDR3aa: CASITNGLSTEAFF

abundance: NA
v_gene: TRBV5-1
j_gene: TRBJ1-1
d_gene: TRBD1
CDR3nt: TGCGCCAGCAGCTTGGGGACAGGGTGGGACACTGAAGCTTTCTTT
CDR3aa: CASSLGTGWDTEAFF

abundance: NA
v_gene: TRBV12-5
j_gene: TRBJ1-6
d_gene: NA
CDR3nt: TGTGCTAGTGGTTTGGTACGGACGGGGAGACTGAACTCCTATAATTCACCCCTCCACTTT
CDR3aa: CASGLVRTGRLNSYNSPLHF

abundance: NA
v_gene: TRBV10-3
j_gene: TRBJ2-7
d_gene: NA
CDR3nt: TGTGCCTCCCGAGACAGCCCCCACTTTTACGAGCAGTACTTC
CDR3aa: CASRDSPHFYEQYF

abundance: NA
v_gene: TRBV28
j_gene: TRBJ2-7
d_gene: NA
CDR3nt: TGTGCCAGCAACCTAGACAGGGACTTCTACGAGCAGTACTTC
CDR3aa: CASNLDRDFYEQYF

abundance: NA
v_gene: TRBV5-8
j_gene: TRBJ1-1
d_gene: NA
CDR3nt: TGTGCCAGCAGCTCCCCCCCCCGTTCTGAAGCTTTCTTT
CDR3aa: CASSSPPRSEAFF

abundance: NA
v_gene: TRBV2
j_gene: TRBJ1-6
d_gene: NA
CDR3nt: TGTGCCAGCAGTGACCAGTATAATTCACCCCTCCACTTT
CDR3aa: CASSDQYNSPLHF